The entry below gives a single T cell receptor beta chain sequence along with its context. Primers used in a second PCR of roughly 7 to 11 cycles were a sample-barcoded 5' primer and a J-beta primer mix. There were at least 2.5 million CDR3-containing paired-end reads obtained from each sample. TCRdb reanalysed the 5' RACE reads using MiXCR and keeps one entry per CDR3 protein. The sample has about 570,000 distinct CDR3 sequences, over 25% seen once; the top ten hold approximately 4%. These data belong to a study of blood T cells in healthy people across ages. The sample was also reused in another study, on T cells of mothers and their children. That source reports: A few healthy Caucasian mothers and their six children donated.

The clonotype was recovered from a boy under 10 years old in good health. The sample was blood.

The CDR3: CASRLGDGSYNEQFF. CDR3 DNA: TGTGCCAGCAGACTGGGAGACGGCTCCTACAATGAGCAGTTCTTC. The chain recombines TRBV6-5 with TRBJ2-1, with D possibly being TRBD2 (5 bases). The V end was cut by 6 bases, the J end by 0 bases, with 12 bases between. The germline gives CDR1 MNHEY, CDR2 SVGAGI. The CDR3 runs 15 residues.